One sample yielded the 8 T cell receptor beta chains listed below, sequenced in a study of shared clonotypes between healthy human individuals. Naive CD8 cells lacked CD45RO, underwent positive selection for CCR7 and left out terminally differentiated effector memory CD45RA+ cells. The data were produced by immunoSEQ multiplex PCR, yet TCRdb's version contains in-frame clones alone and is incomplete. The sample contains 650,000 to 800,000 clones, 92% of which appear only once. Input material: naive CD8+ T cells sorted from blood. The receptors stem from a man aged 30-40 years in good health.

CDR3 sequence: CASSHLDRGNTGELFF. CDR3 nucleotides: TGCGCCAGCAGCCACTTAGACAGGGGGAACACCGGGGAGCTGTTTTTT. The V call is TRBV4-1, the J call TRBJ2-2; TRBD1 matches at 8 bases. Germline V gene sequence: CDR1 MGHRA, CDR2 YSYEKL. The CDR3 totals 16 residues. The J segment lost 1 base and the V segment lost 3 bases, leaving 4 bases of the junction unmatched.

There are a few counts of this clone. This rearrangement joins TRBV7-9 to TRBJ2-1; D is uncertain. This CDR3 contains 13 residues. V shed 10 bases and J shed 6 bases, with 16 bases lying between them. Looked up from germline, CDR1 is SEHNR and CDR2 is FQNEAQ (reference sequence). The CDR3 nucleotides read TGTGCCATCCACGGCGGTAGACCCAATGAGCAGTTCTTC. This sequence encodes CAIHGGRPNEQFF.

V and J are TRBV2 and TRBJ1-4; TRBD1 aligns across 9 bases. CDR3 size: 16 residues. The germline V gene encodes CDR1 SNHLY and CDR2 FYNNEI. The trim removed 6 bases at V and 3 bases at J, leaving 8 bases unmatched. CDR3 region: CASRQRDRAPNEKLFF. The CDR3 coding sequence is TGTGCCAGCAGGCAACGGGACAGGGCGCCTAATGAAAAACTGTTTTTT.

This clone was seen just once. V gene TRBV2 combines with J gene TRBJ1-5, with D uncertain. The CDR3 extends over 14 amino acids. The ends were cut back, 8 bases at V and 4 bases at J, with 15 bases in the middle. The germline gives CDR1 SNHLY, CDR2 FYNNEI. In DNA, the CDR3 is TGTGCCAGCTCCCCCGACTACGGTAATCAGCCCCAGCATTTT. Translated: CASSPDYGNQPQHF. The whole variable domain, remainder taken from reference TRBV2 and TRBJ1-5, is EPEVTQTPSHQVTQMGQEVILRCVPISNHLYFYWYRQILGQKVEFLVSFYNNEISEKSEIFDDQFSVERPDGSNFTLKIRSTKLEDSAMYFCASSPDYGNQPQHFGDGTRLSIL.

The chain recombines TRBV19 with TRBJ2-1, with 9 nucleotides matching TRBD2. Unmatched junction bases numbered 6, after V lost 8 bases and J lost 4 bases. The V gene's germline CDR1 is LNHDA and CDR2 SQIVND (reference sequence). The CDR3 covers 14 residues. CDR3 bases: TGTGCCAGTCTTGGTAGCGGGGGATACAATGAGCAGTTCTTC. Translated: CASLGSGGYNEQFF.

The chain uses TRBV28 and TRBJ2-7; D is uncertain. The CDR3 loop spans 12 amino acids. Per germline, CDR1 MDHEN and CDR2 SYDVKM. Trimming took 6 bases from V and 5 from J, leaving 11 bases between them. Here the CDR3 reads CASRPFGHEQYF. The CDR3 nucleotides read TGTGCCAGCAGGCCTTTCGGTCACGAGCAGTACTTC.

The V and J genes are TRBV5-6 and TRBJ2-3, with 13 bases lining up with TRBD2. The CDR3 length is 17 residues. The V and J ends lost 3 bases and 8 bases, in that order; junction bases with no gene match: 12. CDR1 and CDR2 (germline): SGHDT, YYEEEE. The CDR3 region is CASSWLTGTSGVGTQYF. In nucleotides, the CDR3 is TGTGCCAGCAGCTGGCTAACCGGGACTAGCGGGGTCGGTACGCAGTATTTT. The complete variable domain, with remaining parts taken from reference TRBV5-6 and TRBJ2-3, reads DAGVTQSPTHLIKTRGQQVTLRCSPKSGHDTVSWYQQALGQGPQFIFQYYEEEERQRGNFPDRFSGHQFPNYSSELNVNALLLGDSALYLCASSWLTGTSGVGTQYFGPGTRLTVL.

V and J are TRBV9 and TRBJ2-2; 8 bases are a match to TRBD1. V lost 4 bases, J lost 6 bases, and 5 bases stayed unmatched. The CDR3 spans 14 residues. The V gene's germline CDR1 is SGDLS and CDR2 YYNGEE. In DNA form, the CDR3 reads TGTGCCAGCAGCCTCGGCAGGGGGCCCGGGGAGCTGTTTTTT. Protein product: CASSLGRGPGELFF.